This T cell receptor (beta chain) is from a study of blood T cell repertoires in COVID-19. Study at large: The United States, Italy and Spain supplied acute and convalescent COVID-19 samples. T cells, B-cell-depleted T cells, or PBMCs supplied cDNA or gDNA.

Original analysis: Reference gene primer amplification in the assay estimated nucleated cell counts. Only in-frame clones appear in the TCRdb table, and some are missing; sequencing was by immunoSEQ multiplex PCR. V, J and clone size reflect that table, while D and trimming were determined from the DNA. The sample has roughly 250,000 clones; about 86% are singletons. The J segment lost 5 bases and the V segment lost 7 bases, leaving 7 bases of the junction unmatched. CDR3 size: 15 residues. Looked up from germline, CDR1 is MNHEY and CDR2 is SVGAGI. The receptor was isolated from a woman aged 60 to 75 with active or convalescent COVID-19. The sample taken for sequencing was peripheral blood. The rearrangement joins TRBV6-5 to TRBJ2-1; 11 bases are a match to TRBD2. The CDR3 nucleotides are TGTGCCAGCATTGCTAGCGGGGGGTACAACAATGAGCAGTTCTTC. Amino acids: CASIASGGYNNEQFF.